The clone carrying this TCR beta chain was picked up a small number of times. Its specificity is unknown. Each CDR3 protein gets one entry after TCRdb re-called the 5' RACE reads with MiXCR. This sample has about 360,000 distinct CDR3 sequences, with over 10% found just once. V shed 6 bases and J shed 6 bases, with 11 bases lying between them. CDR1 and CDR2 from the germline V gene are MNHEY and SMNVEV (reference sequence). The CDR3 runs to 12 residues. The sample belongs to a study of T-cell memory formation after mild COVID-19. Study results and limitations: Pre-infection memory harbored some responding clones, suggesting cross-reactive memory joined.

Sequencing used PBMCs or a T cell subset sorted from them (not recorded which). The V call is TRBV27, the J call TRBJ2-5; TRBD1 is a possible D gene (6 bases). The sequence was obtained from a man younger than 35 who had mild COVID-19 (a few samples of this study predate the infection). Cell type and time point are not known. The CDR3 DNA is TGTGCCAGCAGCCTAACAGGGAAGACCCAGTACTTC. Translating it yields CASSLTGKTQYF.